This TCR beta chain was obtained from a study of spatial heterogeneity in lung cancer. Broader study findings: How many expanded intratumoral alpha and beta TCRs were present tracked the tumor mutation count, which was a count of nonsynonymous mutations.

Each CDR3 protein gets one entry after TCRdb re-called the 5' RACE reads with MiXCR. The sample has 8,200 or so distinct CDR3 sequences; 6.5% to 9% are singletons. This clonotype is labeled as medium-sized. The antigen is not known. CDR3 length: 13 residues. Germline V gene sequence: CDR1 ENHRY, CDR2 SYGVKD. V shed 11 bases and J shed 4 bases, with 18 bases lying between them. The time point: sample taken at primary tumor resection. Whole RNA, which was extracted from tumor, nontumor lung tissue or frozen PBMC, was sequenced without any cell sorting. The rearrangement links TRBV10-3 to TRBJ2-7, with D tentatively TRBD1 or TRBD2 (5 bases each). The TCR comes from a male donor with early-stage non-small cell lung cancer. Sequenced here: lung tumor tissue, sampled at surgery. In nucleotides, the CDR3 is TGTGCCGCGAGGGACGTCCTAAAATACGAGCAGTACTTC. Its protein product is CAARDVLKYEQYF.